The 10 T cell receptor beta chains presented below share a single source sample, sequenced in a study of Graves' ophthalmopathy and Graves' hyperthyroidism. Amplification from RNA transcripts yielded the TCR beta CDR3 regions. RT-PCR was first run with HTBI primers, then multiplex PCR in a second round. MiXCR, run by TCRdb on the multiplex PCR reads, gives a single entry per CDR3 protein. Here the sample spans more than 300,000 distinct CDR3 sequences, approximately 15% being singletons. The sequenced sample was peripheral blood. These receptor sequences come from a woman younger than 35 with stable Graves' hyperthyroidism.

This clonotype was picked up a small number of times. The chain is built from TRBV25-1 and TRBJ1-2; TRBD1 might be the D (5 bases). CDR3 length: 16 amino acids. Germline CDR1 and CDR2: MGHDK and SYGVNS. V was pared by 2 bases and J by 3 bases, with 16 bases between. CDR3 bases: TGTGCCAGCAGTGAACCGACAGCTTCCAAGGACTATGGCTACACCTTC. Protein: CASSEPTASKDYGYTF.

This clonotype was seen ten or more times. The chain uses TRBV7-6 and TRBJ1-1; TRBD1 aligns across 8 bases. V lost 5 bases, J lost 4 bases, and 3 bases stayed unmatched. Germline V gene lookup returns CDR1 SGHVS and CDR2 FNYEAQ. This CDR3 region has 13 residues. The CDR3: CASSTDRGTEAFF. The CDR3 DNA reads as TGTGCCAGCAGCACCGACAGGGGCACTGAAGCTTTCTTT.

This clonotype was recorded at least ten times. The CDR3 DNA is TGTGCCAGCAGCTTAGGATCGGGTTTAAGCAATCAGCCCCAGCATTTT. Protein sequence: CASSLGSGLSNQPQHF. The chain links TRBV11-2 to TRBJ1-5; D not certain. Trimming took 1 base from V and 1 from J, leaving 11 bases between them. CDR3 length equals 16 residues. The germline V gene encodes CDR1 SGHAT and CDR2 FQNNGV.

This clonotype was found many times. The chain has TRBV27 and TRBJ1-1, with 7 bases lining up with TRBD1. CDR1 MNHEY and CDR2 SMNVEV come from the germline V gene (reference sequence). The V gene end was trimmed by 4 bases and the J gene end by 8 bases; junction bases not matched to a gene: 13. This CDR3 comprises 15 residues. The DNA for the CDR3 is TGTGCCAGCAGTTCATTAGGGACAGTACACCTCGAAGCTTTCTTT. It encodes CASSSLGTVHLEAFF.

Comment on this clonotype: Just one base apart from a much larger clone, this may be a read error. Without the conserved terminal phenylalanine or tryptophan, this CDR3 likely stems from a read error. This chain links TRBV20-1 with TRBJ1-5; D is possibly TRBD1 (6 bases). Germline CDR1 reads DFQATT; CDR2 reads SNEGSKA (reference sequence). The CDR3 is made up of 14 amino acids. V lost 2 bases, J lost 4 bases, and 12 bases lay in between. The CDR3 DNA is TGCAGTGCTAGACCAGGGGTATGGAATCAGCCCCAGCATTAT. Translation gives CSARPGVWNQPQHY.

Of note for this clonotype: This may stem from a read error, because a much larger clone lies one nucleotide away. The chain uses TRBV7-9 and TRBJ1-1; 9 nucleotides line up with TRBD1. V dropped 8 bases and J dropped 3; count of bases not matched to a gene: 10. CDR3 length: 15 residues. The germline CDR1 and CDR2 sequences are SEHNR and FQNEAQ (reference sequence). CDR3 loop: CASGANRGPHTEAFF. The CDR3 DNA reads TGTGCCAGCGGCGCCAACAGGGGGCCCCACACTGAAGCTTTCTTT.

This clonotype was seen many times. This rearrangement joins TRBV6-2 or TRBV6-3 to TRBJ2-7, with D uncertain. The CDR3 runs to 14 residues. Trimming took 6 bases from V and 5 from J, leaving 17 bases between them. The V gene's germline CDR1 is MNHEY and CDR2 SVGEGT. CDR3: CASSSPWVSNEQYF. For the CDR3, the DNA is TGTGCCAGCAGCTCCCCGTGGGTTTCGAACGAGCAGTACTTC.

This clonotype was observed many times. The gene calls are TRBV6-2 or TRBV6-3 and TRBJ2-5, with TRBD1 matching 9 bases. Trimming removed 0 bases from V and 3 bases from J; junction bases left unmatched: 5. Germline CDR1 is MNHEY and CDR2 is SVGEGT. The CDR3 totals 16 residues. CDR3 sequence: CASSYSHDRGEETQYF. The CDR3 nucleotides are TGTGCCAGCAGTTACTCCCACGACAGGGGGGAAGAGACCCAGTACTTC.

The genes are TRBV6-2 or TRBV6-3 and TRBJ2-3, with TRBD2 matching 10 bases. Germline CDR1 MNHEY, CDR2 SVGEGT. The CDR3 covers 14 residues. Trimming took 2 bases from V and 4 from J; bases not matched to a gene: 0. The CDR3 loop is CASSYGTSADTQYF. For the CDR3, the DNA is TGTGCCAGCAGTTACGGGACTAGCGCAGATACGCAGTATTTT.

There are many counts of this clonotype. The chain uses TRBV5-4 and TRBJ1-1; D not resolved. Germline assignment: CDR1 SGHNT and CDR2 YYREEE (reference sequence). This CDR3 region has 13 residues. V was cut by 0 bases and J by 1 base, with 4 bases left in between. The CDR3 reads CASSLDKNTEAFF. The CDR3 DNA reads TGTGCCAGCAGCTTGGACAAGAACACTGAAGCTTTCTTT.